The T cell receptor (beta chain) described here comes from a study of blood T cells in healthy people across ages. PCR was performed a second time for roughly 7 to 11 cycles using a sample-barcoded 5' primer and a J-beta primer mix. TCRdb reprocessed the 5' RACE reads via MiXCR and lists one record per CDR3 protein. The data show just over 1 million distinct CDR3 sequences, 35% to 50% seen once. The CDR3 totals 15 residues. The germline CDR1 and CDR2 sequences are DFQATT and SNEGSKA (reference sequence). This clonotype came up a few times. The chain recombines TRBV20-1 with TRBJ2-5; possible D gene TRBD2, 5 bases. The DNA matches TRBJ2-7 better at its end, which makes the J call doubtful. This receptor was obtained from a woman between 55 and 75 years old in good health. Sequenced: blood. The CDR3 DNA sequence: TGCAGTGCTTCGTCGATTTCGAGCGGACCCTACGAGCAGTACTTC. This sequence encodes CSASSISSGPYEQYF.